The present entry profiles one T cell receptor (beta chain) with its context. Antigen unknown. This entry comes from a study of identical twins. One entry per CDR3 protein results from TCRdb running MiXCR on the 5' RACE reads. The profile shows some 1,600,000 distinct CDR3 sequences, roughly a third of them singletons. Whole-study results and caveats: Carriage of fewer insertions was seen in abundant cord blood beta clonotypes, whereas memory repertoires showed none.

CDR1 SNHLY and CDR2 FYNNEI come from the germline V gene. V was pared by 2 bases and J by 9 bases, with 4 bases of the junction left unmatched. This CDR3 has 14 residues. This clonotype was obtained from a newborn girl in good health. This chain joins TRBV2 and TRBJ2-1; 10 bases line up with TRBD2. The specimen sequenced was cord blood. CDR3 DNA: TGTGCCAGCAGTGAAAAGCGGGGGGGCACTGAGCAGTTCTTC. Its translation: CASSEKRGGTEQFF.